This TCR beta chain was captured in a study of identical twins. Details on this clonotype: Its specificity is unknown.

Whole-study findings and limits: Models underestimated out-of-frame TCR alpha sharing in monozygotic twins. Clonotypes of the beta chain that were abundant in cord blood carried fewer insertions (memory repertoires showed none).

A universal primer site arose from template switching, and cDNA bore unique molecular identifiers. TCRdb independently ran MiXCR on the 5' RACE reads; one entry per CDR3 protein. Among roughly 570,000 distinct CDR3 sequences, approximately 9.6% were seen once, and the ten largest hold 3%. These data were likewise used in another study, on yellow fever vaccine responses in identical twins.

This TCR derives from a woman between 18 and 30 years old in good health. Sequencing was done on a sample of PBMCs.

The CDR3 nucleotides read TGTGCCAGCAGCGGTGGGCCAGGGTCTTCGATCTACGAGCAGTACTTC. Translated: CASSGGPGSSIYEQYF. This chain joins TRBV6-1 and TRBJ2-7; possible D gene TRBD1, 5 bases. The ends were cut back, 6 bases at V and 3 bases at J, with 21 bases in the middle. Germline loops: CDR1 MNHNS, CDR2 SASEGT. The length of the CDR3 is 16 residues.